One sample yielded the 17 T cell receptor beta chains listed below, sequenced in a study of response to subunit inactivated influenza vaccine (dated by TCRdb to 2016 to 2018). This sample's time point label indicates: around 42 days after influenza vaccine administration. Libraries were made using RT-PCR. Sequencing was carried out with an Illumina HiSeq 2500. TCRdb reran the public reads through fastp at Q25 and MiXCR, keeping productive beta chains. Records with the same CDR3 protein are collapsed into one entry carrying the most frequent genes and DNA. The sample data list about half a million distinct CDR3 sequences, and approximately 9.9% of these were observed just once. Over 9.5% of the sample comes from the top ten. Sample: PBMCs from blood, taken 45 days after vaccination. The receptors derive from a man in his forties or fifties who received an inactivated influenza vaccine. Donor details come from another sample of the same person, matched by shared clones.

This sequence joins TRBV18 and TRBJ2-1, with D unclear. Germline CDR1 KGHSH, CDR2 LQKENI. V was trimmed by 2 bases and J by 0 bases, leaving 11 bases between them. This CDR3 contains 16 residues. The CDR3: CASSPASLRSYNEQFF. The CDR3 nucleotides read TGTGCCAGCTCACCAGCGTCACTCCGCTCCTACAATGAGCAGTTCTTC.

The sample holds many counts of this clonotype. The CDR3 coding sequence is TGTGCCAGCAGTTCCCAGGTGGGAAGCAATCAGCCCCAGCATTTT. Translation: CASSSQVGSNQPQHF. The V and J genes are TRBV6-5 and TRBJ1-5; D not resolved. V lost 4 bases and J 1 base, leaving 11 bases between the germline ends. This CDR3 contains 15 residues. Germline V gives CDR1 MNHEY, CDR2 SVGAGI.

This clonotype was seen a few times. The rearrangement uses TRBV6-5 and TRBJ1-4; no reliable D call. CDR3 length: 15 amino acids. V was clipped by 0 bases and J by 7 bases, with 12 bases between them. CDR1 and CDR2 (germline): MNHEY, SVGAGI. The CDR3 here is CASSYSAGDSEKLFF. CDR3 sequence (DNA): TGTGCCAGCAGTTACTCCGCCGGGGATAGTGAAAAACTGTTTTTT.

There are a few counts of this clonotype. The V gene is TRBV4-2, the J gene TRBJ2-2; weak D call: TRBD2 (6 bases). The germline V gene has CDR1 LGHNA and CDR2 YNFKEQ. Trimming left V 0 bases short and J 0 bases short, with 8 bases between. The CDR3 has 16 amino acids. In nucleotides, the CDR3 is TGTGCCAGCAGCCAAGACGGCGGGGCGAACACCGGGGAGCTGTTTTTT. Encoded protein: CASSQDGGANTGELFF.

This clonotype was observed a few times. The V gene is TRBV7-8, the J gene TRBJ2-7; 9 nucleotides line up with TRBD1. The CDR3 has 14 residues. J lost 3 bases, V lost 5 bases, and 5 bases had no gene match. Germline lookup yields CDR1 SGHVS and CDR2 FQNEAQ. CDR3 protein: CASSPGQGRYEQYF. The CDR3, as DNA: TGTGCCAGCAGCCCTGGACAGGGGCGCTACGAGCAGTACTTC.

There are a few counts of this clonotype. The gene calls are TRBV5-1 and TRBJ2-2, with 11 bases identical to TRBD2. Germline CDR1 is SGHRS and CDR2 is YFSETQ. Trimming at V came to 3 bases and at J to 6 bases, leaving 13 bases not matched to a gene. The CDR3 runs 18 residues. The CDR3, as DNA: TGCGCCAGCAGCTCCGGACTAGCGGGCCTAACGGATTCCGGGGAGCTGTTTTTT. This encodes CASSSGLAGLTDSGELFF.

This clonotype was counted many times. V gene TRBV6-2 or TRBV6-3 combines with J gene TRBJ2-6; D call uncertain. Trimming took 2 bases from V and 4 from J, leaving 15 bases between them. There are 17 residues in the CDR3. Germline values: CDR1 MNHEY, CDR2 SVGEGT. The DNA of the CDR3 is TGTGCCAGCAGTTACCAGAGGAGAACATCAGGGGCCAACGTCCTGACTTTC. Its translation: CASSYQRRTSGANVLTF.

The chain links TRBV29-1 to TRBJ1-2; D may be TRBD1 (5 bases). Germline lookup yields CDR1 SQVTM and CDR2 ANQGSEA. This CDR3 comprises 13 residues. V lost 3 bases, J lost 4 bases, and 12 bases lay in between. CDR3 sequence: CSVDSRGSYGYTF. CDR3 sequence (DNA): TGCAGCGTTGATTCTAGGGGCAGCTATGGCTACACCTTC. The entire variable domain, with the rest obtained from reference TRBV29-1 and TRBJ1-2, is as follows: SAVISQKPSRDICQRGTSLTIQCQVDSQVTMMFWYRQQPGQSLTLIATANQGSEATYESGFVIDKFPISRPNLTFSTLTVSNMSPEDSSIYLCSVDSRGSYGYTFGSGTRLTVV.

There are many counts of this clonotype. J is TRBJ2-7 and V is TRBV12-3 or TRBV12-4; 12 nucleotides line up with TRBD2. V was pared by 6 bases and J by 4 bases, with 1 base of the junction left unmatched. The CDR3 has 13 amino acids. CDR3 amino acids: CASRTSGGYEQYF. In DNA form, the CDR3 reads TGTGCCAGCAGAACTAGCGGGGGGTACGAGCAGTACTTC.

The chain has TRBV4-2 and TRBJ2-1; 14 bases line up with TRBD2. This CDR3 is 15 amino acids long. The germline V gene has CDR1 LGHNA and CDR2 YNFKEQ. V trimming: 2 bases; J trimming: 10 bases; junction bases outside the gene matches: 4. CDR3 loop: CASSQPGLAGGEQFF. CDR3 in DNA: TGTGCCAGCAGCCAACCTGGACTAGCGGGGGGCGAGCAGTTCTTC.

This clonotype has just a few counts. The rearrangement joins TRBV18 to TRBJ2-7; maybe TRBD1 (5 bases). The CDR3 length is 14 residues. Germline lookup yields CDR1 KGHSH and CDR2 LQKENI. V lost 1 base, J lost 0 bases, and 7 bases lay in between. The CDR3 sequence is CASSPHQGSYEQYF. In nucleotides, the CDR3 is TGTGCCAGCTCACCACATCAGGGCTCCTACGAGCAGTACTTC.

The chain has TRBV12-3 or TRBV12-4 and TRBJ1-6; possibly TRBD1 for D (5 bases). The CDR3 length is 15 residues. V dropped 6 bases and J dropped 7 bases, with 16 bases sitting between them. This CDR3 reads CASRRGDGANSPLHF. In DNA form, the CDR3 reads TGTGCCAGCAGACGAGGGGATGGAGCCAATTCACCCCTCCACTTT.

This rearrangement joins TRBV20-1 to TRBJ2-7; D is possibly TRBD1 or TRBD2 (5 bases each). CDR3 size: 15 residues. Trimming took off 1 base at V and 4 bases at J, with 17 bases between the two ends. Germline CDR1 reads DFQATT; CDR2 reads SNEGSKA (reference sequence). The CDR3 DNA follows: TGCAGTGCTAGAGTCTGGCTACGGGACGAATACGAGCAGTACTTC. Residues: CSARVWLRDEYEQYF.

This clonotype was observed many times. The chain recombines TRBV20-1 with TRBJ2-5; 11 nucleotides align to TRBD2. CDR3 length equals 14 residues. V trimming: 6 bases; J trimming: 2 bases; junction bases outside the gene matches: 5. Germline V gene data show CDR1 as DFQATT and CDR2 as SNEGSKA (reference sequence). The CDR3 sequence: CSATGTSGQETQYF. The DNA of the CDR3 is TGCAGTGCGACCGGGACTAGCGGACAAGAGACCCAGTACTTC.

The CDR3 here is CASSSGLAGVVSTGELFF. CDR3 nucleotides: TGTGCCAGCAGCTCAGGACTAGCGGGAGTCGTAAGCACCGGGGAGCTGTTTTTT. The V and J genes are TRBV11-2 and TRBJ2-2; 13 bases map to TRBD2. Germline V gene data show CDR1 as SGHAT and CDR2 as FQNNGV. V lost 4 bases to trimming and J lost 4 bases; unmatched junction nucleotides: 9. The CDR3 extends over 18 amino acids. Combining the CDR3 with reference TRBV11-2 and TRBJ2-2 gives the whole variable domain EAGVAQSPRYKIIEKRQSVAFWCNPISGHATLYWYQQILGQGPKLLIQFQNNGVVDDSQLPKDRFSAERLKGVDSTLKIQPAKLEDSAVYLCASSSGLAGVVSTGELFFGEGSRLTVL.

V gene TRBV12-3 or TRBV12-4 combines with J gene TRBJ2-5, with 10 bases aligning to TRBD2. With V trimmed by 3 bases and J by 2 bases, 9 bases remained unmatched. The CDR3 has 17 amino acids. CDR3 sequence (DNA): TGTGCCAGCAGTTTGAGGGCTAGCGGGAGTACACAAGAGACCCAGTACTTC. It codes for CASSLRASGSTQETQYF.

The chain recombines TRBV9 with TRBJ2-7, with a possible D match to TRBD2 (6 bases). The V gene's germline CDR1 is SGDLS and CDR2 YYNGEE. Trimming took off 0 bases at V and 7 bases at J, with 17 bases between the two ends. The CDR3 spans 15 residues. The CDR3 here is CASSVDWDFPEEQYF. CDR3 nucleotide sequence: TGTGCCAGCAGCGTAGACTGGGACTTCCCAGAGGAGCAGTACTTC.